This T cell receptor beta chain was identified in a study of shared clonotypes between healthy human individuals. This CDR3 has 14 residues. V lost 5 bases and J lost 3; bases outside the gene matches: 7. Looked up from germline, CDR1 is SGHNT and CDR2 is YYREEE (reference sequence). General observations from the study: Rarefaction showed that sequencing of sorted subsets was incomplete (despite large depth).

As regards this clone: What it binds is unknown.

Splitting of each subset's genomic DNA was done evenly across several immunoSEQ plates. TCRdb's copy holds only in-frame clones and misses some; the assay was immunoSEQ multiplex PCR. The sample includes 2.3 million or so clones, 80% to 95% of them seen just once. The gene calls are TRBV5-4 and TRBJ2-5, with 7 bases lining up with TRBD1. What was sequenced was naive CD4+ T cells from PBMCs. The sample's subset: CD45RA+ positively selected. The sequence was obtained from a man younger than 30 in good health. Some clones in this sample may be carry-over from other donors' samples. The CDR3 is CASSPGQVKETQYF. The CDR3 DNA sequence: TGTGCCAGCAGTCCCGGACAGGTGAAAGAGACCCAGTACTTC.